The T cell receptor beta chain under discussion was sequenced for a study of shared clonotypes between healthy human individuals. Produced via immunoSEQ multiplex PCR; TCRdb's table is partial and in-frame only. Seen here are about 1.9 million clones, just over 90% observed once, and the top ten hold less than 2%. Terminally differentiated effector memory CD45RA+ cells were left out of the naive CD8 fraction, which was CD45RO-negative and positively selected for CCR7. Germline values: CDR1 GTSNPN, CDR2 SVGIG (reference sequence). The CDR3 has 12 amino acids. The chain has TRBV30 and TRBJ2-1, with D maybe TRBD2 (6 bases). The sequence was collected from a man between 18 and 29 years old in good health. Some clones in this sample may be carry-over from other donors' samples. Sequencing input: naive CD8+ T cells from PBMCs. In DNA form, the CDR3 reads TGTGCGGGGGGTCTTAGGTGGGATGAGCAGTTCTTC. It codes for CAGGLRWDEQFF.